The source of this T cell receptor beta chain is a study of PD-1 blockade in mismatch repair-deficient tumors (dated by TCRdb to about 2017). Background on the whole study: Between September 2013 and September 2016, the trial enrolled 70 to 100 consecutive patients with about a dozen mismatch repair-deficient cancer types, every one of whom had been previously treated and was progressing. Deep sequencing of TCR CDR3 regions was used to track tumor-associated T cell clones in peripheral blood of patients responding to PD-1 blockade.

General findings and caveats noted by the study authors: After pembrolizumab, tumor-resident clones, which were often undetectable in blood before treatment, expanded rapidly and then contracted, generally ahead of radiologic responses.

As concerns this clone: Its antigen is currently not known. Base qualities were left out, and no much larger clone turns up one base away.

V sheds 4 bases and J sheds 2 bases, leaving 19 bases between their ends. Counted from cysteine to phenylalanine, this CDR3 has 17 amino acids. Only the CDR3 part of the read is kept: 51 bases, read in frame from the first base. CDR1 SGDLS and CDR2 YYNGEE were looked up in the germline V gene. Mismatch repair deficiency in every enrolled patient was established by polymerase chain reaction or immunohistochemistry. TCR sequencing was carried out for a few patients who responded to pembrolizumab therapy. In the phase II trial, pembrolizumab PD-1 blockade was tested prospectively in advanced mismatch repair-deficient cancers, no matter which tissue of origin the cancers came from. Peripheral blood T cell samples were serially collected before and at multiple times after PD-1 blockade was started. The timing of each blood sample was reported as weeks after the first dose of pembrolizumab. The library was obtained by the immunoSEQ multiplex PCR assay. TCRdb provides this immuneACCESS table in a form limited to in-frame rearrangements. Some clones are lacking; in checked studies, under half of them reflect an unresolved V gene, and why the rest are absent is not known. The sample table holds 70,000 to 90,000 clones, of which approximately 80% were seen once. The top ten clones comprise around 5.1% of the sample.

This receptor chain uses TRBV9 and TRBJ2-1; too little of a D gene remains to name it. The TCR comes from an adult with mismatch repair-deficient cancer. The specimen comprised peripheral blood, sampled 44 weeks after starting pembrolizumab. At the DNA level, the sequence is TGTGCCAGCAGCTCCCCCCGCGGCCCAATCGCCTACAATGAGCAGTTCTTC. Its coded protein is CASSSPRGPIAYNEQFF.